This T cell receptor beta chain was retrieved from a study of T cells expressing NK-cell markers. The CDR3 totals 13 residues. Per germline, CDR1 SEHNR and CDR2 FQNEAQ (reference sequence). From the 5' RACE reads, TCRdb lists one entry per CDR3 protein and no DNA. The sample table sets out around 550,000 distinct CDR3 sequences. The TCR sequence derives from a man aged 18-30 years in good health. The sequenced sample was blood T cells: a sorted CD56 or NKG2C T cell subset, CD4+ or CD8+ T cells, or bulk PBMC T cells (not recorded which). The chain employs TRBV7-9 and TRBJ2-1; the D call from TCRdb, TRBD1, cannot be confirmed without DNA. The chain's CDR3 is CASSRQVDNEQFF. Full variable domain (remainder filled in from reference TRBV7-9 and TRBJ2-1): DTGVSQNPRHKITKRGQNVTFRCDPISEHNRLYWYRQTLGQGPEFLTYFQNEAQLEKSRLLSDRFSAERPKGSFSTLEIQRTEQGDSAMYLCASSRQVDNEQFFGPGTRLTVL.